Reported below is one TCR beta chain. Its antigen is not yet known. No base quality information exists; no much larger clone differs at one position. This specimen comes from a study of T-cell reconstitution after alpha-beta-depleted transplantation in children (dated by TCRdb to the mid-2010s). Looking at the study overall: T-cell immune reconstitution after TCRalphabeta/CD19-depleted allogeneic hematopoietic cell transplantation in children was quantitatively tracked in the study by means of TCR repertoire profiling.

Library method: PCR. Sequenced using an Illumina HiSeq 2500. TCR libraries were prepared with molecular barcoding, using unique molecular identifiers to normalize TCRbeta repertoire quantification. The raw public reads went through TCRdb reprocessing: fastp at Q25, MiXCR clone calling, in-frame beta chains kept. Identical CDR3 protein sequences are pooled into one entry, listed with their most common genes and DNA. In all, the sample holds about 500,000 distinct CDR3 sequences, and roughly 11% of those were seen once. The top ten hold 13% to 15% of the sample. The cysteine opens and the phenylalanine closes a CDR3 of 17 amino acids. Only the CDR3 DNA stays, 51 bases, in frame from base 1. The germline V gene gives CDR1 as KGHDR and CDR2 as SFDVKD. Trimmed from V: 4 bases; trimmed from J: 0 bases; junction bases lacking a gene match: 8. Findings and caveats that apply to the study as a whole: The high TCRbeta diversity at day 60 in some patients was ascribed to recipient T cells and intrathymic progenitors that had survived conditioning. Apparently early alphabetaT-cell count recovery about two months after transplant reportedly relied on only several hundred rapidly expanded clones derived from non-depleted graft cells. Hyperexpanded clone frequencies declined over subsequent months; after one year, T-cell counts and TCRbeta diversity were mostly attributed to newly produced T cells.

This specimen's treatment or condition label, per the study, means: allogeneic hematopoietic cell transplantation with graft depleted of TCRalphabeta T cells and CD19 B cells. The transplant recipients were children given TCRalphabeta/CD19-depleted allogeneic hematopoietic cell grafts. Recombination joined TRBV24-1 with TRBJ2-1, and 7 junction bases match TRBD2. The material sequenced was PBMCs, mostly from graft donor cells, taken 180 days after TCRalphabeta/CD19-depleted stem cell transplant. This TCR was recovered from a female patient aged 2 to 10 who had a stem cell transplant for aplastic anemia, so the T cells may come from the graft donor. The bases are TGTGCCACCAGTGAAAGGGAGGGCTTTAGCTCCTACAATGAGCAGTTCTTC. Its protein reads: CATSEREGFSSYNEQFF.